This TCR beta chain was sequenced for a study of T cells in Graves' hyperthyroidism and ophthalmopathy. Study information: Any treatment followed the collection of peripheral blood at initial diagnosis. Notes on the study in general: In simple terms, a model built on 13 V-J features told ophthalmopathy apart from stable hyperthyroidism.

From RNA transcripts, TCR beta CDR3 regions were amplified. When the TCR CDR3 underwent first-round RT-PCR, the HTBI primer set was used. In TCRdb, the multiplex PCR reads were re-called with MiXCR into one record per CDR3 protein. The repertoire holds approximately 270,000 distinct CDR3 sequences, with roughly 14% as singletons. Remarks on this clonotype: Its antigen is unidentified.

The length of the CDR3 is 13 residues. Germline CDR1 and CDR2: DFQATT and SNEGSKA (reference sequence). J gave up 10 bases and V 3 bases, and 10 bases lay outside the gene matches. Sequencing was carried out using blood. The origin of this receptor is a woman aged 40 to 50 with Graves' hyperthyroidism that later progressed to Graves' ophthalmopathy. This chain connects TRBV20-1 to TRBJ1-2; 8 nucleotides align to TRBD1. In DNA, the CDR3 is TGCAGTGCTAGTAAACTGACAGGGGTTGACTACACCTTC. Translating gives CSASKLTGVDYTF.